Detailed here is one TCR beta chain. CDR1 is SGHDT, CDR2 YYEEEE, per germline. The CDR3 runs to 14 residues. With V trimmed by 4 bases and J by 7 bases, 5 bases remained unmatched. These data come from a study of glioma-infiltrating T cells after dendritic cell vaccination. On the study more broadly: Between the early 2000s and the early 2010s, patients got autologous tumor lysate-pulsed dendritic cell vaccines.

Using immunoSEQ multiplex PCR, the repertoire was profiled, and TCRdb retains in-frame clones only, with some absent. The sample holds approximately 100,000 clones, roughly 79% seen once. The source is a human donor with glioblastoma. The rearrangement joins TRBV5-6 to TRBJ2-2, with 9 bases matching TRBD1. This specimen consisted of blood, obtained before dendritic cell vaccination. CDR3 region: CASSPDRGGGELFF. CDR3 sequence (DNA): TGTGCCAGCAGCCCGGACAGGGGTGGCGGGGAGCTGTTTTTT. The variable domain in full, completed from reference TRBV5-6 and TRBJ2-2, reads DAGVTQSPTHLIKTRGQQVTLRCSPKSGHDTVSWYQQALGQGPQFIFQYYEEEERQRGNFPDRFSGHQFPNYSSELNVNALLLGDSALYLCASSPDRGGGELFFGEGSRLTVL.